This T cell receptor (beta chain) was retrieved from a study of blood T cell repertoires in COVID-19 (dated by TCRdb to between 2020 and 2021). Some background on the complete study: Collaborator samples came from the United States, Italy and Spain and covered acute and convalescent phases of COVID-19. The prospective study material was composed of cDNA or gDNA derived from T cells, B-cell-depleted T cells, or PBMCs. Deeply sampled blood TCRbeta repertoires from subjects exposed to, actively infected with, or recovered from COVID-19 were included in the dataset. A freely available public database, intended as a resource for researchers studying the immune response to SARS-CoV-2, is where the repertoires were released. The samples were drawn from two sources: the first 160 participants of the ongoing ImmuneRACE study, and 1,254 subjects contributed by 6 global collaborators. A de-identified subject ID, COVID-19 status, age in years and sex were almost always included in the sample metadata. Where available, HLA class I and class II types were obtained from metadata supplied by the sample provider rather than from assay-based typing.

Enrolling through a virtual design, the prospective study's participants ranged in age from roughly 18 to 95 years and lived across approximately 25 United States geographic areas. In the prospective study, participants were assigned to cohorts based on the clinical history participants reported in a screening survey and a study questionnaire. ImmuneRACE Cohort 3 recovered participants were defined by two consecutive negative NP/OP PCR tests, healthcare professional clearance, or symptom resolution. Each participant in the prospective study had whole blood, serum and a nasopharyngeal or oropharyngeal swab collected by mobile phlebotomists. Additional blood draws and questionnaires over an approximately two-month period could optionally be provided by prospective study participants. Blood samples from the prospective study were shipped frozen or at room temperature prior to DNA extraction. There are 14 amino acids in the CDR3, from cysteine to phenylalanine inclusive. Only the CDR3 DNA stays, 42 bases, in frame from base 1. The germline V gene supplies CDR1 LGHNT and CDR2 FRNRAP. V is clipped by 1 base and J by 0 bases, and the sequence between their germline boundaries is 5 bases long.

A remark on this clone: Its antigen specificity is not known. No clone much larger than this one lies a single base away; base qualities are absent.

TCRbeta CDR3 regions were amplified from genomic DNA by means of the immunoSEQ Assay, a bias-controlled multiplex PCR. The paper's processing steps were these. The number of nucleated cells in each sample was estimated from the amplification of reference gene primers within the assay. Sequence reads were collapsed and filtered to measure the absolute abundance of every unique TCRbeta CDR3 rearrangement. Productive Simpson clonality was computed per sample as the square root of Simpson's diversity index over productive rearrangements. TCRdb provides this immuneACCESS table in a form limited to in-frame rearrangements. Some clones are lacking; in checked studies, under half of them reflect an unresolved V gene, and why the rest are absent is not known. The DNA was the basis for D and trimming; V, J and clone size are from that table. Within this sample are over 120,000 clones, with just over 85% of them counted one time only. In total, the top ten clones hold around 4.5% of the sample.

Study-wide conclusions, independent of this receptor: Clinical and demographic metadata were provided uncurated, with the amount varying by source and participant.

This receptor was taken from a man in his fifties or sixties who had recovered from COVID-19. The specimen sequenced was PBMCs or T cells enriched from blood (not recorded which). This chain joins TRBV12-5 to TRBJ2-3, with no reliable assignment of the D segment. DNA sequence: TGTGCTAGTGGTTTGGGCGGTAGCACAGATACGCAGTATTTT. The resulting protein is CASGLGGSTDTQYF.